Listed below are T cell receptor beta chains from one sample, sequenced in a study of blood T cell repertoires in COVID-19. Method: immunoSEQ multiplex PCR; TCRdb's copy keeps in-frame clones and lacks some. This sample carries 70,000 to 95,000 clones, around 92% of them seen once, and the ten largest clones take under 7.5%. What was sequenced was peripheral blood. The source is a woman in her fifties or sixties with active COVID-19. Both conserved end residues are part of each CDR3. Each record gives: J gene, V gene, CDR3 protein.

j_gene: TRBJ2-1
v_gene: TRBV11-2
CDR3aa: CASSLEGGQKLNEQFF

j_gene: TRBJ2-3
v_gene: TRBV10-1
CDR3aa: CASSEGDTDTQYF

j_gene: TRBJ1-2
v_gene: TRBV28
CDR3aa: CASSQNPHGYTF

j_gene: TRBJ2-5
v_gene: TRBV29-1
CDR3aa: CSVKDGTGQQETQYF

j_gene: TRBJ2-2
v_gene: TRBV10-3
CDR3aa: CAISELSLVFGELFF

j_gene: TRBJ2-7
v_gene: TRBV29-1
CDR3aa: CSVSAGDSYEQYF

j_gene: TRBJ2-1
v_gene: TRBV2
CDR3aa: CASKGGRINEQFF

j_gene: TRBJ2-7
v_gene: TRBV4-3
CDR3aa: CASSQGKFAGASYEQYF

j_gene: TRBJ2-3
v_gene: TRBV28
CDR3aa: CASRDTSTDTQYF

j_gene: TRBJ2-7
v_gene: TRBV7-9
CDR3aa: CASSLNSYEQYF

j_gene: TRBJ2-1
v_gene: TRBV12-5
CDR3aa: CASGFSDNEQFF

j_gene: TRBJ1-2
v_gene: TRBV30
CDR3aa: CAWIVPGTGFSGNNGYTF

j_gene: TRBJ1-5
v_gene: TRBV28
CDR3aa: CATSTGLNQPQHF

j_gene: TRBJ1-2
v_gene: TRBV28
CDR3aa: CASSLDSNYGYTF

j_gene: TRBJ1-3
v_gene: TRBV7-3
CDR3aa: CASSSQQGPGNTIYF

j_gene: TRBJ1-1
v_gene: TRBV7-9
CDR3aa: CASSLYGENTEAFF

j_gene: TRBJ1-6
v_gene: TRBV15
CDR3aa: CATSRVDFRNSPLHF

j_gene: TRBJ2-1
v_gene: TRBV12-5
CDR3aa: CASGLRSGQGLHNEQFF

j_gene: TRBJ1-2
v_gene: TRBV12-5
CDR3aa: CASGLVPTEPGYTF

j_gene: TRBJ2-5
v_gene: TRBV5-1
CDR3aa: CASSLAPFTGETQYF

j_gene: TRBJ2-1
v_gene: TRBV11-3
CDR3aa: CASSFGAGEIF

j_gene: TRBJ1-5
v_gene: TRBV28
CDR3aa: CASSLIGPGGLRQPQHF

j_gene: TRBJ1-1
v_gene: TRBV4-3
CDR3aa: CASTATLNTEAFF

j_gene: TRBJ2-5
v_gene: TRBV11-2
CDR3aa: CASSLDLETSGTQYF

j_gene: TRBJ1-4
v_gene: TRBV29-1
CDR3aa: CSGRGATNEKLFF